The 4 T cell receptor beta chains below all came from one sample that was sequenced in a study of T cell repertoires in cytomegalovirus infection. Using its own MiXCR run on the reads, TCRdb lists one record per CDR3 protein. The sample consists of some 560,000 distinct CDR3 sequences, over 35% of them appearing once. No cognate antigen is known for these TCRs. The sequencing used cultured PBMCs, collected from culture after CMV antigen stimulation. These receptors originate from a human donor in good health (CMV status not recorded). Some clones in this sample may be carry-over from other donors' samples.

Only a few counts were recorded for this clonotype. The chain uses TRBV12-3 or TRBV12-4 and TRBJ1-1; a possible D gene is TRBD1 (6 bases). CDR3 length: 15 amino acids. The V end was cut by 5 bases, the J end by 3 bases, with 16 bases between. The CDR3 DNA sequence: TGTGCCAGCAGTCACCCCGGAGGACAGCACACTGAAGCTTTCTTT. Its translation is CASSHPGGQHTEAFF.

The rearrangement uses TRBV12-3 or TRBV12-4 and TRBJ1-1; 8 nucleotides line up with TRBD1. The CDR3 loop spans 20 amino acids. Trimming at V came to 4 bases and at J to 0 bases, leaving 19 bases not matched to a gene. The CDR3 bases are TGTGCCAGCAGTTCCGCCTGGACAGGGTCCCATCCCTTTCTGAACACTGAAGCTTTCTTT. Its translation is CASSSAWTGSHPFLNTEAFF.

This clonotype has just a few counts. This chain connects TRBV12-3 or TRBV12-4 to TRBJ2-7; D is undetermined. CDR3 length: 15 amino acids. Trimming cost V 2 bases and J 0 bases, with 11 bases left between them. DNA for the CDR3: TGTGCCAGCAGTTTAAGGCGGCCGAGCTCCTACGAGCAGTACTTC. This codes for CASSLRRPSSYEQYF.

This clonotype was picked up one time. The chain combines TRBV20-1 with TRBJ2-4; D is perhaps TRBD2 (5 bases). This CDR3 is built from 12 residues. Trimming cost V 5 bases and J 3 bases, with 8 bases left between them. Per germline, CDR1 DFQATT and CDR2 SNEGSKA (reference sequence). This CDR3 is CSARGHKNIQYF. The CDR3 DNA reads TGCAGTGCTCGGGGTCACAAAAACATTCAGTACTTC.